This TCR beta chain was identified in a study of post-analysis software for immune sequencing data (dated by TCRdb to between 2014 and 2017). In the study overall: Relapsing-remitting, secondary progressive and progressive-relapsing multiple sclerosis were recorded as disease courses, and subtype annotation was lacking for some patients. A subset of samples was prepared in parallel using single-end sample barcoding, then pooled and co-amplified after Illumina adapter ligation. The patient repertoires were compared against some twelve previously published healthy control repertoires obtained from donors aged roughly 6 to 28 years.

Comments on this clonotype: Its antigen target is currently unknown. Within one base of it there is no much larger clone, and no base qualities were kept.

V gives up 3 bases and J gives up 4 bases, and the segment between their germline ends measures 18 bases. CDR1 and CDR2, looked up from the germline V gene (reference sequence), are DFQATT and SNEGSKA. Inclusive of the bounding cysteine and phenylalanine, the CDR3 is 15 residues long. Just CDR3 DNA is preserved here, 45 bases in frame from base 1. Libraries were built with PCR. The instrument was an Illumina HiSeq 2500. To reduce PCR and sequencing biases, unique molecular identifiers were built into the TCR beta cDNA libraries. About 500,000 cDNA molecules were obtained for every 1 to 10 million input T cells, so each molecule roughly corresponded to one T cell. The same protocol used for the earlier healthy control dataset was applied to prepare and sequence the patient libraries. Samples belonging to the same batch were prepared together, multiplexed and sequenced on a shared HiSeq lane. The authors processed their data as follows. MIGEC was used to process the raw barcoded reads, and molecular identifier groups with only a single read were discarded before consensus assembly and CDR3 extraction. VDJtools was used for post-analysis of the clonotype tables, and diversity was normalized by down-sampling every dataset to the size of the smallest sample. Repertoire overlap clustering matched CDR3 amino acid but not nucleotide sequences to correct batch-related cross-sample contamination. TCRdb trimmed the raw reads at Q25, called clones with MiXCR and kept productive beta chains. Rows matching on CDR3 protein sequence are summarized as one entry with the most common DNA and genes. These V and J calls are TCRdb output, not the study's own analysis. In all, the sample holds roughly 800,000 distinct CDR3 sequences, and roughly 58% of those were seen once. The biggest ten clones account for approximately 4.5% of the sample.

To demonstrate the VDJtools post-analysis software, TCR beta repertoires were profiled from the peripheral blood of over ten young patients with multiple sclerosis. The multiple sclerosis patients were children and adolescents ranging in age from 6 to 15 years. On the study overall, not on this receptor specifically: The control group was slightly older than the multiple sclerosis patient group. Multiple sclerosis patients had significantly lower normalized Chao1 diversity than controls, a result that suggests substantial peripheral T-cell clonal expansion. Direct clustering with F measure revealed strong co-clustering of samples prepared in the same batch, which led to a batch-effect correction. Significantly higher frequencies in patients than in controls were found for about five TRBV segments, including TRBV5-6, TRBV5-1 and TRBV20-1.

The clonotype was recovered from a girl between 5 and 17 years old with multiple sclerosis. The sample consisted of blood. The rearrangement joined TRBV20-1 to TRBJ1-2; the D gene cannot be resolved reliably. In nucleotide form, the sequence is TGCAGTGCTAGTTCCTCGGGCGGCCCTACCTATGGCTACACCTTC. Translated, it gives CSASSSGGPTYGYTF.